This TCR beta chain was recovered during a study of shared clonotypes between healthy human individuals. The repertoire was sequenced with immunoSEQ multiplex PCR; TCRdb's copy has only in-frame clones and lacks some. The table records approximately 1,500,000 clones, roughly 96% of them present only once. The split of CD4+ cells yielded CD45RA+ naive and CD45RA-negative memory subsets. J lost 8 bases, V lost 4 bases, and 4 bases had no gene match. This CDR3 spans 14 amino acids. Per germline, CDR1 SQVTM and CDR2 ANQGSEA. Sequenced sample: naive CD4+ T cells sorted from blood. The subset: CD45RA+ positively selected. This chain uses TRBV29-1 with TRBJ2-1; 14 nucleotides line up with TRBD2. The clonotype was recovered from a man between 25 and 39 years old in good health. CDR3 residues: CSVVGLAGGYEQFF. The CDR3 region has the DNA TGCAGCGTTGTCGGACTAGCGGGGGGTTATGAGCAGTTCTTC.